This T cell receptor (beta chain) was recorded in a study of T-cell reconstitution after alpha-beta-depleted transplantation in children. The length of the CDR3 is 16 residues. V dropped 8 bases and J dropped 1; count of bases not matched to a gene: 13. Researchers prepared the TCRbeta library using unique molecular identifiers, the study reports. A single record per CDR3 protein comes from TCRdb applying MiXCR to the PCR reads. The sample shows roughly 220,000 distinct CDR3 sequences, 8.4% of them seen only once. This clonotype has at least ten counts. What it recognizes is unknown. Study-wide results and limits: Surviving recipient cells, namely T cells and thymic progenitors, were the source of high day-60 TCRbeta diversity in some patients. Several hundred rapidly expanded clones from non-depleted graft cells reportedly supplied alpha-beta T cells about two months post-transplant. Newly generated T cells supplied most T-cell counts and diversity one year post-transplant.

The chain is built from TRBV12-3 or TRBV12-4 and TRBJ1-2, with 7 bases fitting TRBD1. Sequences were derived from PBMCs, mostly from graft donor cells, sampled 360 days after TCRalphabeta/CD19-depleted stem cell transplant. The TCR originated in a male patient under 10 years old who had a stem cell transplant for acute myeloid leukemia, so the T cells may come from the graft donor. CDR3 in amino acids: CASADRLRGSNYGYTF. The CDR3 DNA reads TGTGCCAGCGCGGACAGGCTCCGCGGGAGTAACTATGGCTACACCTTC.